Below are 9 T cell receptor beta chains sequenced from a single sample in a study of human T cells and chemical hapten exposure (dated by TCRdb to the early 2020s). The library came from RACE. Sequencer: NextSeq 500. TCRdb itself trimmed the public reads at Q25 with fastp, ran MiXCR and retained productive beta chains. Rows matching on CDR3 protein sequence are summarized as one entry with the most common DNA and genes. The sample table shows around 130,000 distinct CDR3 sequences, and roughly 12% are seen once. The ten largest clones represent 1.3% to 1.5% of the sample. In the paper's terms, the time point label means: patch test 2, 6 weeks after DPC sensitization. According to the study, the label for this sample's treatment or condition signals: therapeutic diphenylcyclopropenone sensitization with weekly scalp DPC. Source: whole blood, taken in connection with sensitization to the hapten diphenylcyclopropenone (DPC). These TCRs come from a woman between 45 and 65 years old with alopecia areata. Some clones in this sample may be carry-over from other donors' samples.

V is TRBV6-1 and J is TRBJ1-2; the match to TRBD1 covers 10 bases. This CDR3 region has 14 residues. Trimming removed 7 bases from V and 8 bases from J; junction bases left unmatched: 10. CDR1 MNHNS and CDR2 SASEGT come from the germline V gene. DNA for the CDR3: TGTGCCAGCACCCAGGGGGACAGGGGCTTCGGCTACACCTTC. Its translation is CASTQGDRGFGYTF.

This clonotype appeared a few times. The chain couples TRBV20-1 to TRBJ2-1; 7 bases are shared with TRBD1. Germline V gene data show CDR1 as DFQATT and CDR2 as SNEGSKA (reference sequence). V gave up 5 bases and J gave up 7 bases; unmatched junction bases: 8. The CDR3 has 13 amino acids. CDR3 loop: CSAAAPTGNEQFF. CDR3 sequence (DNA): TGCAGTGCTGCCGCCCCGACAGGGAATGAGCAGTTCTTC.

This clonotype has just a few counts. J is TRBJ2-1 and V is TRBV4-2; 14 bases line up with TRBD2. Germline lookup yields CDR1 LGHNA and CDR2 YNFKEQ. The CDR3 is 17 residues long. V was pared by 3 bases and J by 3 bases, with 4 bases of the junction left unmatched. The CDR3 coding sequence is TGTGCCAGCAGCCAGGAGGGGACTAGCGGGAGCTACAATGAGCAGTTCTTC. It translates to CASSQEGTSGSYNEQFF.

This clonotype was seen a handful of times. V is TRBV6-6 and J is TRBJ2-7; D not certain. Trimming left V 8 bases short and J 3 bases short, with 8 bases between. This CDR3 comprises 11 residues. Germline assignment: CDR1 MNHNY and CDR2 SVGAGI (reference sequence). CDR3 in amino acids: CASSVFYEQYF. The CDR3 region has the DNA TGTGCCAGCTCCGTCTTCTACGAGCAGTACTTC.

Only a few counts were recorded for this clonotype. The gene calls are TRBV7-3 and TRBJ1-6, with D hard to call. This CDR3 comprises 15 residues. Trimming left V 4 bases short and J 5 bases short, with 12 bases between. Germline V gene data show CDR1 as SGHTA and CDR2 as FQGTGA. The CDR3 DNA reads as TGTGCCAGCAGCTCCTCGGGAACAAATAATTCACCCCTCCACTTT. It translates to CASSSSGTNNSPLHF.

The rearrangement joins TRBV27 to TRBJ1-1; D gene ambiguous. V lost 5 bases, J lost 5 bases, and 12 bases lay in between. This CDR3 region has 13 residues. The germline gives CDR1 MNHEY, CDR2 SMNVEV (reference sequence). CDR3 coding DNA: TGTGCCAGCAGTAGCTCGACCCGGACTGAAGCTTTCTTT. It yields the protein CASSSSTRTEAFF.

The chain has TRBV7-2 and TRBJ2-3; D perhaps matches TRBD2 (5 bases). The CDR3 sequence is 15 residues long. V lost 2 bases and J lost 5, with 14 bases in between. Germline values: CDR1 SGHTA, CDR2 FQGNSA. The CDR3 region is CASSLQRTGRDTQYF. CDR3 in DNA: TGTGCCAGCAGCTTACAGCGAACGGGGAGAGATACGCAGTATTTT. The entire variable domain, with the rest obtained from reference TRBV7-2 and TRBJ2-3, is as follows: GAGVSQSPSNKVTEKGKDVELRCDPISGHTALYWYRQSLGQGLEFLIYFQGNSAPDKSGLPSDRFSAERTGGSVSTLTIQRTQQEDSAVYLCASSLQRTGRDTQYFGPGTRLTVL.

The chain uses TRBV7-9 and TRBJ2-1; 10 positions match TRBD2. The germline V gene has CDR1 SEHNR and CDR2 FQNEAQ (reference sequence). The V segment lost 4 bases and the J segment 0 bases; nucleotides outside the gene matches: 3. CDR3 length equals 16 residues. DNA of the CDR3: TGTGCCAGCAGCTCTAGCGGGAGCCGCTCCTACAATGAGCAGTTCTTC. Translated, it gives CASSSSGSRSYNEQFF.

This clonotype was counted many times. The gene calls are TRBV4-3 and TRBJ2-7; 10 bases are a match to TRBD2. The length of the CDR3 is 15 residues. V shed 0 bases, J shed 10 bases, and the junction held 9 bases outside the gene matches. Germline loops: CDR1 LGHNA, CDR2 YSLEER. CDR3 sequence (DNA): TGCGCCAGCAGCCAAGAACCTCTAGCGGGAGTGGTACAGTACTTC. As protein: CASSQEPLAGVVQYF.